This TCR beta chain was found in a study of CD4 T cells in relation to SARS-CoV-2 and coronaviruses. Overall study context: TCR beta CDR3s were sequenced after roughly ten-day antigen culture of PBMCs.

Naive or memory CD4+ cells were cultured 1:1 with T cell-depleted PBMCs plus CEF. The CDR3 totals 13 residues. Germline CDR1 reads DFQATT; CDR2 reads SNEGSKA (reference sequence). Deletions cut 3 bases from V and 4 bases from J, with 10 bases between. A word on this clone: Its specificity is unknown.

Some clones are missing from TCRdb's copy, which holds only in-frame ones; the method was immunoSEQ multiplex PCR. The repertoire holds tens of thousands of clones, with 65% to 80% as singletons. This sequence was found in an adult with COVID-19. The chain combines TRBV20-1 with TRBJ1-3; D ambiguous. The sample comprised memory CD4+ T cells from PBMCs, cultured in vitro. CDR3: CSASEGSGNTIYF. CDR3 DNA sequence: TGCAGTGCTAGTGAAGGGTCAGGAAACACCATATATTTT.